This paragraph reports one T cell receptor (beta chain). Its antigen remains unidentified. This entry comes from a study of cytotoxic CD8 clonotypes in ibrutinib-treated CLL. On the study more broadly: The average sample held roughly 250,000 productive templates and tens of thousands of productive rearrangements.

As input for TCR beta libraries, approximately 2 micrograms of genomic DNA came from cryopreserved PBMCs. Study-level results: With treatment, public clonotypes, which were uncommon, either contracted or remained stable.

The V and J ends lost 5 bases and 1 base, in that order; junction bases with no gene match: 7. Germline lookup yields CDR1 SGDLS and CDR2 YYNGEE. This CDR3 is 15 amino acids long. TCRdb keeps only in-frame clones here, not all; method: immunoSEQ multiplex PCR. The sample contains about 14,000 clones, roughly 64% of which appear only once. The clonotype originates from a human donor with chronic lymphocytic leukemia. The chain employs TRBV9 and TRBJ1-1, with 8 bases fitting TRBD1. The source was PBMCs, collected before ibrutinib treatment. In DNA form, the CDR3 reads TGTGCCAGCAGGGGACAGGTGGGGAGGAACACTGAAGCTTTCTTT. This translates into CASRGQVGRNTEAFF.